This TCR beta chain was documented in a study of blood T cell repertoires in COVID-19. Across the whole study: T cells, B-cell-depleted T cells, or PBMCs supplied cDNA or gDNA.

Germline V gene lookup returns CDR1 MNHEY and CDR2 SVGAGI. The CDR3 is 14 residues long. Trimming cost V 2 bases and J 3 bases; bases outside gene matches: 0. Sequencing was performed with immunoSEQ multiplex PCR; in TCRdb, only in-frame clones are kept and a portion is missing. There are over 15,000 clones in the sample; roughly 76% occur only once, and around 32% lies in the top ten. Material: peripheral blood. The receptor comes from a man in his 70s with active or convalescent COVID-19. V gene TRBV6-5 combines with J gene TRBJ2-1; 8 positions agree with TRBD1. The CDR3, as DNA: TGTGCCAGCAGTTACGGACAGGGCTACAATGAGCAGTTCTTC. Translation: CASSYGQGYNEQFF.